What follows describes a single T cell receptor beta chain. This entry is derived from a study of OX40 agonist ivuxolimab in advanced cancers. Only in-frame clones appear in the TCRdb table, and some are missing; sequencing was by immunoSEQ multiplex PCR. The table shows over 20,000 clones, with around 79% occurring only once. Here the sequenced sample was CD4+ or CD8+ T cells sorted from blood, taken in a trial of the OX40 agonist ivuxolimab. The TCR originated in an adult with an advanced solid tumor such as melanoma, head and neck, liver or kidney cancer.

The CDR3 region has the DNA TGTGCCAGCAGTTTAGCATCAGGACTAAGCCCCGAAGCTTTCTTT. Encoded protein: CASSLASGLSPEAFF. The chain uses TRBV28 and TRBJ1-1, with D hard to call. CDR3 size: 15 residues. CDR1 is MDHEN and CDR2 is SYDVKM in the germline V gene. V was trimmed by 2 bases and J by 8 bases, leaving 18 bases between them.